This T cell receptor (beta chain) was found in a study of cytomegalovirus exposure and HLA in healthy donors. Study observations and caveats: The listing of roughly 160 TCR beta chains classed them as cytomegalovirus-associated. Three CMV-associated chains proved CMV antigen-specific in vitro.

Details on this clone: Its target is unknown.

In the PCR, 60 Vbeta and 13 Jbeta primers were used. Authors' methods: Roughly 80 million unique TCR beta chains, 8.5 million to 14 million shared, were counted in a later analysis. Measured with immunoSEQ multiplex PCR; TCRdb has only the in-frame clones, and not every one. The V and J calls and clone size are taken from that table; D and trimming were inferred from the DNA. The table has 65,000 to 85,000 clones, 10% seen once. The origin of this receptor is a man between 60 and 75 years old in good health and CMV-seropositive. Sequencing was performed on PBMCs.

CDR3 region: CSVEQVRGRTEAFF. The CDR3 coding sequence is TGCAGCGTTGAACAGGTCAGGGGGCGTACTGAAGCTTTCTTT. The rearrangement joins TRBV29-1 to TRBJ1-1, with TRBD1 identical over 8 bases. The CDR3 has 14 amino acids. V trimming: 2 bases; J trimming: 5 bases; junction bases outside the gene matches: 7. The germline V gene encodes CDR1 SQVTM and CDR2 ANQGSEA.